The T cell receptor beta chain described here comes from a study of blood T cell repertoires in COVID-19. As for the study in general: The United States, Italy and Spain were the sources of the acute and convalescent COVID-19 samples.

TCRdb's table, derived via immunoSEQ multiplex PCR, lists solely in-frame clones and lacks some. The data contain 65,000 to 90,000 clones, over 80% of them seen just once; the ten biggest clones take up roughly 30%. This clonotype was sampled from a woman over 75 with acute or convalescent COVID-19. The sequenced sample was peripheral blood.

DNA for the CDR3: TGCAGCGTGGAAAACCAGGGGGGCCACGGGAAGACCCAGTACTTC. Translation gives CSVENQGGHGKTQYF. This chain uses TRBV29-1 with TRBJ2-5, with a tentative D call TRBD1 (7 bases). This CDR3 is 15 amino acids long. CDR1 and CDR2 from the germline V gene are SQVTM and ANQGSEA. V lost 6 bases and J 6 bases, leaving 23 bases between the germline ends.